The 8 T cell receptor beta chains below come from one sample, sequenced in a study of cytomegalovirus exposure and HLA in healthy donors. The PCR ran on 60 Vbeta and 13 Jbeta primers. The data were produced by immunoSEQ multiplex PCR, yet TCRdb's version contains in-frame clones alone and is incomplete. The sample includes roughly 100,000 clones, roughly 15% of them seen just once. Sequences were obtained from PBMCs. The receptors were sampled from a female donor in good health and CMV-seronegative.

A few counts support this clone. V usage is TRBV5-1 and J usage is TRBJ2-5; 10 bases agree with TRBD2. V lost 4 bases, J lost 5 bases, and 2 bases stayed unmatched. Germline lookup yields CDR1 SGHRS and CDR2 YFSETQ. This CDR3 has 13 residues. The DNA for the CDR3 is TGCGCCAGCAGCCCGGGACTAGCGGAGACCCAGTACTTC. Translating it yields CASSPGLAETQYF.

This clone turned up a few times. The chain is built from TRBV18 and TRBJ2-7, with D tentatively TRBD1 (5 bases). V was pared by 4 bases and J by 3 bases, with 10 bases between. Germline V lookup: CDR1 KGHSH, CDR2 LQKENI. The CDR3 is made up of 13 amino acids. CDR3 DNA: TGTGCCAGCTCACAGGACAATGACTACGAGCAGTACTTC. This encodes CASSQDNDYEQYF.

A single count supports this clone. This CDR3 reads CASSFAVGGTQYF. DNA for the CDR3: TGTGCCAGCAGCTTTGCGGTAGGGGGGACCCAGTACTTC. The rearrangement joins TRBV12-1 to TRBJ2-5; TRBD1, as called in the table, went unchecked against the DNA. TRBV12-1 is assigned pseudogene status. The CDR3 consists of 13 residues.

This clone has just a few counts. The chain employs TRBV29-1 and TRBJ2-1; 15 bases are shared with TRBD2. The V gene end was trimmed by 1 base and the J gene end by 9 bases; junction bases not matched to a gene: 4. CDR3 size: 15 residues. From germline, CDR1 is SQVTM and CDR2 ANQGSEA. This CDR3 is CSVEGGTSGGSEQFF. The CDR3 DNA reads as TGCAGCGTTGAAGGGGGGACTAGCGGGGGGAGTGAGCAGTTCTTC.

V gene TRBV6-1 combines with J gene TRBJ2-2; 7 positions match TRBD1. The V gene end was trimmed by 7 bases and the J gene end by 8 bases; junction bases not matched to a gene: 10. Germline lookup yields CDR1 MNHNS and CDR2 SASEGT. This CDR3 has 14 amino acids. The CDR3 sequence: CASNRDSRWGELFF. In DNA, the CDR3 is TGTGCCAGCAACCGGGACAGCAGATGGGGGGAGCTGTTTTTT.

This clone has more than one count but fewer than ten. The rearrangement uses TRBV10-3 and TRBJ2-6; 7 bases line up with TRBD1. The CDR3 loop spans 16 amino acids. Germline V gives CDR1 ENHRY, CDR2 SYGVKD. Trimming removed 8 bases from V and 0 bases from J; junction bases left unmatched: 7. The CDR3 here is CAIRPGQLSGANVLTF. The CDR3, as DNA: TGTGCCATCCGTCCGGGACAGCTCTCTGGGGCCAACGTCCTGACTTTC.

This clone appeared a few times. CDR3 nucleotide sequence: TGTGCCAGCAGCGATAGCGGGGGGCACAATGAGCAGTTCTTC. It translates to CASSDSGGHNEQFF. V usage is TRBV7-2 and J usage is TRBJ2-1, with 10 bases lining up with TRBD2. Germline V CDR1 and CDR2: SGHTA, FQGNSA. CDR3 size: 14 residues. After removal of 5 bases from V and 5 bases from J, the junction contained 3 bases not matched to a gene.

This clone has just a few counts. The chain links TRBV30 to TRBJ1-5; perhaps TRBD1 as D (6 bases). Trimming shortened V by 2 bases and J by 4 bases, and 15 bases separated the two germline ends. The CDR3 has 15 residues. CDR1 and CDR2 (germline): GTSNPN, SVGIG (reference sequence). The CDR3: CAWSPLQGRNQPQHF. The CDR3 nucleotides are TGTGCCTGGAGTCCTCTACAGGGCCGAAATCAGCCCCAGCATTTT.